This is a list of T cell receptor beta chains from one sample in a study of beta chain features in type 1 diabetes. TCRdb's table, derived via immunoSEQ multiplex PCR, lists solely in-frame clones and lacks some. The table has around 20,000 clones, under 75% seen once; the top ten hold 4.2%. Material: Tregs from blood. Receptors were obtained from a man aged 18 to 29 with type 1 diabetes. Both conserved end residues are part of each CDR3. The order of the fields is D gene, clone size, V gene, J gene, CDR3 DNA, CDR3 protein. D genes are given only for firm matches. Clone size is stated in some rows and not others, as once, few, many or a class when expanded.

D: TRBD2; size: NA; V: TRBV11-2; J: TRBJ2-7; DNA: TGTGCCAGCCACCGGGGGGGGTACTACGAGCAGTACTTC; CDR3: CASHRGGYYEQYF
D: NA; size: NA; V: TRBV10-1; J: TRBJ2-5; DNA: TGCGCCAGCAGTGATAACGTTGGAGGGACCCAGTACTTC; CDR3: CASSDNVGGTQYF
D: NA; size: few; V: TRBV19; J: TRBJ1-2; DNA: TGTGCCAGTAGTAATCTCGGTGGCTACACCTTC; CDR3: CASSNLGGYTF
D: NA; size: few; V: TRBV7-8; J: TRBJ2-1; DNA: TGTGCCAGCAGCTTGCACAGGGTAAGTTCCAACAATGAGCAGTTCTTC; CDR3: CASSLHRVSSNNEQFF
D: TRBD1; size: NA; V: TRBV7-9; J: TRBJ2-2; DNA: TGTGCCAGCAGCTCATGGGGACAGGGGCACGGGGAGCTGTTTTTT; CDR3: CASSSWGQGHGELFF
D: TRBD1; size: NA; V: TRBV6-5; J: TRBJ1-2; DNA: TGTGCCAGCAGCCTCAGGGGGCCCGGCTATGGCTACACCTTC; CDR3: CASSLRGPGYGYTF
D: NA; size: NA; V: TRBV6-1; J: TRBJ2-3; DNA: TGTGCCAGCAGTGAATTCGGGAGTAGAGATACGCAGTATTTT; CDR3: CASSEFGSRDTQYF
D: NA; size: NA; V: TRBV27; J: TRBJ1-2; DNA: TGTGCCAGCAGTTTATTAGGGGCGGTAGTCGGGGGCTACACCTTC; CDR3: CASSLLGAVVGGYTF
D: NA; size: NA; V: TRBV5-1; J: TRBJ2-4; DNA: TGCGCCAGCAGCTTGGACGGCCAGGGTGCAAACATTCAGTACTTC; CDR3: CASSLDGQGANIQYF
D: NA; size: NA; V: TRBV7-8; J: TRBJ2-1; DNA: TGTGCCAGCAGCCCCAGGGTCAATGAGCAGTTCTTC; CDR3: CASSPRVNEQFF
D: NA; size: NA; V: TRBV5-5; J: TRBJ1-6; DNA: TGTGCCAGCAGCTTAGTCGGGAACGCTAAACCCCTCCACTTT; CDR3: CASSLVGNAKPLHF